Detailed here is one T cell receptor (beta chain). Its antigen remains unidentified. Sequencing was performed with immunoSEQ multiplex PCR; in TCRdb, only in-frame clones are kept and a portion is missing. This sample has roughly 64,000 clones; approximately 90% occur once, and the top ten carry roughly 8%. This sample was taken from a study of PD-1 blockade in classical Hodgkin lymphoma. The study's findings and limits: Complete responders' baseline diversity resembled that of newly diagnosed patients. Why repertoires differed is undefined; disease activity or prior therapy possibly contributed.

Stated time point: cycle 4 day 1 (C4D1), after around six weeks of nivolumab. All the patients suffered relapse after autologous stem cell transplantation, and brentuximab vedotin exposure differed. Sequenced here: peripheral blood mononuclear cells (PBMCs), sampled before the fourth cycle of nivolumab. This TCR derives from a human donor with classical Hodgkin lymphoma.

For the CDR3, the DNA is TGTGCCAGCAGTTCACGCGAAAGCTCCTACAATGAGCAGTTCTTC. Residues: CASSSRESSYNEQFF. V gene TRBV28 combines with J gene TRBJ2-1; D remains ambiguous. This CDR3 comprises 15 residues. V lost 4 bases, J lost 0 bases, and 10 bases lay in between. Germline-derived CDR1 and CDR2 are MDHEN and SYDVKM.